The 2 T cell receptor beta chains below were found in one sample sequenced in a study of neurological immune-mediated disorders. MiXCR was run by TCRdb on the 5' RACE reads, yielding one entry per CDR3 protein. The sample carries 26,000 or so distinct CDR3 sequences, roughly an eighth recorded once. Sample: PBMCs. These receptors all come from a man between 60 and 75 years old in good health.

This clonotype has at least ten counts. The chain links TRBV20-1 to TRBJ1-3; D perhaps matches TRBD1 (5 bases). V lost 1 base to trimming and J lost 0 bases, with 13 bases between them. The CDR3 has 16 amino acids. Germline values: CDR1 DFQATT, CDR2 SNEGSKA (reference sequence). CDR3 region: CSARVGTGGSGNTIYF. DNA of the CDR3: TGCAGTGCTAGAGTGGGTACAGGAGGCTCTGGAAACACCATATATTTT.

This sequence joins TRBV12-3 or TRBV12-4 and TRBJ2-5; 9 nucleotides line up with TRBD1. The CDR3 is made up of 23 amino acids. The J segment lost 5 bases and the V segment lost 5 bases, leaving 33 bases of the junction unmatched. In nucleotides, the CDR3 is TGTGCCAGCAGTAACAAAGCTGTAACATTGTGGGGACAGGGAGGGGGTGTTCCGGAGACCCAGTACTTC. The encoded protein is CASSNKAVTLWGQGGGVPETQYF.